The clone carrying this TCR beta chain was detected only a few times. The antigen remains unidentified. Germline lookup yields CDR1 SEHNR and CDR2 FQNEAQ (reference sequence). CDR3 size: 14 residues. Deletions cut 0 bases from V and 4 bases from J, with 7 bases between. This specimen comes from a study of T-cell memory formation after mild COVID-19. TCRdb recomputed calls from the 5' RACE reads with MiXCR, one row per CDR3 protein. Here the sample spans roughly 300,000 distinct CDR3 sequences, around 8% being singletons. Overall study results and limits: The study found balanced CD4/CD8 in clones contracting day 15 to 85 and a CD4+ lean in later expanders.

This receptor was taken from a man younger than 35 who had mild COVID-19 (a few samples of this study predate the infection). Cell type and time point are not known. The V and J genes are TRBV7-9 and TRBJ2-4; D may be TRBD1 (5 bases). The specimen sequenced was PBMCs or a T cell subset sorted from them (not recorded which). The CDR3 region is CASSLATEKNIQYF. In DNA, the CDR3 is TGTGCCAGCAGCTTAGCGACAGAGAAAAACATTCAGTACTTC.